This is a list of T cell receptor beta chains from one sample in a study of cytomegalovirus exposure and HLA in healthy donors. Assay used: immunoSEQ multiplex PCR; TCRdb lists only in-frame clones, some missing. The profile shows 100,000 or so clones, around 76% of them singletons. Sequenced sample: PBMCs. The source is a woman between 45 and 60 years old in good health and CMV-seropositive. CDR3s include the opening cysteine and the closing phenylalanine or tryptophan. D genes are given only for firm matches. A row's size may be missing; if present it is once, few, many or a size class.

>.|TRBD2|TRBV6-5|TRBJ2-7
TGTGCCAGCAGTTACTCCGGGACTAGCGGTTCCTACGAGCAGTACTTC
CASSYSGTSGSYEQYF
>.|.|TRBV5-6|TRBJ1-6
TGTGCCAGCAGCTTTGATCCAGGGTTCACGGATTCACCCCTCCACTTT
CASSFDPGFTDSPLHF
>.|TRBD1|TRBV7-3|TRBJ2-1
TGTGCCAGCAGCTTCGGACAGGCCAATGAGCAGTTCTTC
CASSFGQANEQFF
>.|.|TRBV5-1|TRBJ2-7
TGCGCCAGCAGCCTCGACGTCCCACGGGGGTCCTACGAGCAGTACTTC
CASSLDVPRGSYEQYF
>.|TRBD1|TRBV30|TRBJ1-6
TGTGCCTGGAGGGACAGGGATCTTTATAATTCACCCCTCCACTTT
CAWRDRDLYNSPLHF
>.|TRBD2|TRBV9|TRBJ2-1
TGTGCCAGCAGCCCAAGACTAGCGGGGGACAATGAGCAGTTCTTC
CASSPRLAGDNEQFF
>.|TRBD1|TRBV27|TRBJ1-1
TGTGCCAGCAGTTCGACAGGGTATAACACTGAAGCTTTCTTT
CASSSTGYNTEAFF
>.|.|TRBV7-9|TRBJ1-2
TGTTCCAGCAGCACGGCCGGGGGATATGGCTACACCTTC
CSSSTAGGYGYTF
>.|.|TRBV2|TRBJ1-1
TGTGCCAGCAGAGGCGGGCCCCTAATTGAAGCTTTCTTT
CASRGGPLIEAFF
>few|TRBD1|TRBV6-5|TRBJ1-6
TGTGCCAGCAGTTGGGACAGGGAGTATAATTCACCCCTCCACTTT
CASSWDREYNSPLHF
>.|.|TRBV19|TRBJ2-5
TGTGCCAGTAGAAAAGACAGTCAAGAGACCCAGTACTTC
CASRKDSQETQYF
>.|TRBD2|TRBV15|TRBJ2-5
TGTGCCATCCAGACTAGCGGGCAAGAGACCCAGTACTTC
CAIQTSGQETQYF